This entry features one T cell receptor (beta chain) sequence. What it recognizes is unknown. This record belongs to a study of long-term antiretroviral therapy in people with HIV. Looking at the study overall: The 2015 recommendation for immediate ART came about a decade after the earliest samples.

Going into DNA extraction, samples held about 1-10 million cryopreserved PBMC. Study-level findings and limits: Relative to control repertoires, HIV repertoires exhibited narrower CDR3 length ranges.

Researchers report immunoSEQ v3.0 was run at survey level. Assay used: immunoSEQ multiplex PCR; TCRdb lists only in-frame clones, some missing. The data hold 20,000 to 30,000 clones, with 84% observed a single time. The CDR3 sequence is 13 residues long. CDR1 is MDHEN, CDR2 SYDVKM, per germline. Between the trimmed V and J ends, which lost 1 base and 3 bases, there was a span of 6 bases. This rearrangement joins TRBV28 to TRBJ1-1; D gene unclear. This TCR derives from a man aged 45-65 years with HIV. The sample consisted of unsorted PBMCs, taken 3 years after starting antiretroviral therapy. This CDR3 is CASSLLADTEAFF. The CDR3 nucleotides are TGTGCCAGCAGTTTATTGGCGGACACTGAAGCTTTCTTT.